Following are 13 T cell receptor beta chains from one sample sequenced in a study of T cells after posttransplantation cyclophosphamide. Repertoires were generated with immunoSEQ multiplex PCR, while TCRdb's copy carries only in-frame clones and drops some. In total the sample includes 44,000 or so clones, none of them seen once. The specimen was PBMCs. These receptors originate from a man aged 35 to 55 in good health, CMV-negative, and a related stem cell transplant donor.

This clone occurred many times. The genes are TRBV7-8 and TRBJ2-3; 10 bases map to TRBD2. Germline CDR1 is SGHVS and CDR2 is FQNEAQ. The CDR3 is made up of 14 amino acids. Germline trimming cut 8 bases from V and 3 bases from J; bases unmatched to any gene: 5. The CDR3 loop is CASSSGSSTDTQYF. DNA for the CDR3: TGTGCCAGCTCTAGCGGGAGTTCGACAGATACGCAGTATTTT.

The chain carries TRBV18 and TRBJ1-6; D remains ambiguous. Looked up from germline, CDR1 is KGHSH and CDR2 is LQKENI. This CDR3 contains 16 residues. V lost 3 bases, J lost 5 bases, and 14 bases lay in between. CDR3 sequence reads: CASSPYGRGDNSPLHF. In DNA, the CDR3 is TGTGCCAGCTCACCCTATGGACGGGGTGATAATTCACCCCTCCACTTT.

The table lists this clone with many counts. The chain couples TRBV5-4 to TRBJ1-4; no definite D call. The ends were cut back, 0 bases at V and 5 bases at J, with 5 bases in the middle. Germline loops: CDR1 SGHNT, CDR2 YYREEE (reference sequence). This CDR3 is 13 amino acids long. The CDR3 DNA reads TGTGCCAGCAGCTTGGGCCTAAATGAAAAACTGTTTTTT. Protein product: CASSLGLNEKLFF.

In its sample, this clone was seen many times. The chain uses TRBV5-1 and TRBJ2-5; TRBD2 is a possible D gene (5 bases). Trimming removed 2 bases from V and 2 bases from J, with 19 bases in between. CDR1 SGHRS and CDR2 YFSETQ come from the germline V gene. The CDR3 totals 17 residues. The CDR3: CASSFDSRYTGQETQYF. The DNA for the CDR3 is TGCGCCAGCAGCTTTGATTCCAGGTATACGGGGCAAGAGACCCAGTACTTC.

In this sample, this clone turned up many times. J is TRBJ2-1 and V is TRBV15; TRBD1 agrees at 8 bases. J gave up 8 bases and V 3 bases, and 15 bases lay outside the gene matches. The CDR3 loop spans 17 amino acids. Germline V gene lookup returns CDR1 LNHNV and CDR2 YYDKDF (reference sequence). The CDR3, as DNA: TGTGCCACCAGCAGTAACCAGTGGACAGGGCTCAAGGATGAGCAGTTCTTC. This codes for CATSSNQWTGLKDEQFF.

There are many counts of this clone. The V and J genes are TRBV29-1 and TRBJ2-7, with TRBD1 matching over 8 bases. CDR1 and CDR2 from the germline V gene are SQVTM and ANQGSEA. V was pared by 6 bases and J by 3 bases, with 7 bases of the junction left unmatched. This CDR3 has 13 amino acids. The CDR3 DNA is TGCAGCGTGATGGGACAGGCGGACTACGAGCAGTACTTC. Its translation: CSVMGQADYEQYF.

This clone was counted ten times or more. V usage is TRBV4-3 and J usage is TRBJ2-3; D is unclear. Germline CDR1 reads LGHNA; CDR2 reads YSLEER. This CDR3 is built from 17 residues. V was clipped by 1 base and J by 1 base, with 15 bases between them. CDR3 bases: TGCGCCAGCAGCCAAGCCCGGGTCGGGTACCGCACAGATACGCAGTATTTT. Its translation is CASSQARVGYRTDTQYF.

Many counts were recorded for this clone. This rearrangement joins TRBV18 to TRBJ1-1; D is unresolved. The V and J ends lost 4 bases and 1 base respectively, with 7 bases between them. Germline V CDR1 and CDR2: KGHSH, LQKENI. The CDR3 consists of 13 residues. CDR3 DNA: TGTGCCAGCTCACTCGACAAGAACACTGAAGCTTTCTTT. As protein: CASSLDKNTEAFF. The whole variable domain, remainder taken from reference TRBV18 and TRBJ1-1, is NAGVMQNPRHLVRRRGQEARLRCSPMKGHSHVYWYRQLPEEGLKFMVYLQKENIIDESGMPKERFSAEFPKEGPSILRIQQVVRGDSAAYFCASSLDKNTEAFFGQGTRLTVV.

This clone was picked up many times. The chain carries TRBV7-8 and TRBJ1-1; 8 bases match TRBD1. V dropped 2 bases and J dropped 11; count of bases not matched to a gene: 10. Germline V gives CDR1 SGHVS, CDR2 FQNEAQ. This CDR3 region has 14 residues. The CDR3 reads CASSLPTGAKGAFF. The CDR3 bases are TGTGCCAGCAGCTTACCGACAGGGGCAAAGGGTGCTTTCTTT.

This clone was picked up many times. CDR3 nucleotides: TGTGCTAGTGGTTTGCCCCCTCGGACAGGGGCTGGCTACACCTTC. Translated, it gives CASGLPPRTGAGYTF. The chain links TRBV12-5 to TRBJ1-2, with 9 bases matching TRBD1. The J segment lost 7 bases and the V segment lost 2 bases, leaving 8 bases of the junction unmatched. This CDR3 is built from 15 residues. Germline V gives CDR1 LGHNT, CDR2 FRNRAP.

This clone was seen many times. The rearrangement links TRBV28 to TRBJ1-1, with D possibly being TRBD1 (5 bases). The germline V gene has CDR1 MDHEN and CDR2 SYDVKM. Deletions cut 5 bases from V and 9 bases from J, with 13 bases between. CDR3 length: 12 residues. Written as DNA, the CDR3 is TGTGCCAGCAGTCTGGACACCCCCCAAGCTTTCTTT. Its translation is CASSLDTPQAFF. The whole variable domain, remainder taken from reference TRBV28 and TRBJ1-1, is DVKVTQSSRYLVKRTGEKVFLECVQDMDHENMFWYRQDPGLGLRLIYFSYDVKMKEKGDIPEGYSVSREKKERFSLILESASTNQTSMYLCASSLDTPQAFFGQGTRLTVV.

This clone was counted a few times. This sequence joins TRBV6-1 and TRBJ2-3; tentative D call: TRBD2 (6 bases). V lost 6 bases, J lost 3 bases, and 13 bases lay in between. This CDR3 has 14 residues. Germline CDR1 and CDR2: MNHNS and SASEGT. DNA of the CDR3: TGTGCCAGCAGCCCTGAGGCGGGAACAGATACGCAGTATTTT. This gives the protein CASSPEAGTDTQYF.

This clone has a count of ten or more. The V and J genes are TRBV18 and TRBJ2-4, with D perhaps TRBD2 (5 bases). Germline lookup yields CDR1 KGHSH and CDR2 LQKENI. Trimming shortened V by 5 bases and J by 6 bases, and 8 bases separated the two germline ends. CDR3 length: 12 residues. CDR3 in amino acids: CASSEGVNIQYF. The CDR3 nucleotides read TGTGCCAGCTCAGAGGGTGTAAACATTCAGTACTTC. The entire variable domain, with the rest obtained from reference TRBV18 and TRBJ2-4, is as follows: NAGVMQNPRHLVRRRGQEARLRCSPMKGHSHVYWYRQLPEEGLKFMVYLQKENIIDESGMPKERFSAEFPKEGPSILRIQQVVRGDSAAYFCASSEGVNIQYFGAGTRLSVL.